Listed here is a single TCR beta chain. No cognate antigen has been identified for it. Nothing much larger sits one base from this clone, and base qualities are not available. Each collaborating institution followed its own protocols to collect whole blood in K2EDTA tubes. Collaborator samples were shipped for TCRbeta analysis as frozen whole blood, isolated PBMCs, or DNA extracted from either sample type. The sample is drawn from a study of blood T cell repertoires in COVID-19 (TCRdb year 2020). Background for the entire study: Samples covering the acute and convalescent phases of COVID-19 were provided by collaborators in the United States, Italy and Spain. Where available, HLA class I and class II types were taken from metadata supplied by the sample provider and were not determined by assay-based typing. Samples were obtained from the ongoing ImmuneRACE study (first 160 participants) and from 1,200 or so subjects provided by 6 global collaborators. The repertoires were made available in a free public database intended to serve as a resource for research on the immune response to SARS-CoV-2. The dataset comprised deeply sampled blood TCRbeta repertoires from subjects exposed to, actively infected with, or recovered from COVID-19. The sample metadata nearly always contained a de-identified subject ID, COVID-19 status, age in years and sex. The material from the prospective study consisted of cDNA or gDNA derived from T cells, B-cell-depleted T cells, or PBMCs.

The paper as a whole reports these results and caveats: Clinical and demographic metadata were provided uncurated, with the amount varying by source and participant.

The immunoSEQ Assay, a bias-controlled multiplex PCR, was used to amplify TCRbeta CDR3 regions from genomic DNA. The paper's processing steps were these. The number of nucleated cells in each sample was estimated by amplification of reference gene primers within the assay. To quantify the absolute abundance of each unique TCRbeta CDR3 rearrangement, sequence reads were collapsed and filtered. For each sample, productive Simpson clonality was calculated as the square root of Simpson's diversity index over productive rearrangements. In its TCRdb copy, this immuneACCESS table keeps in-frame sequences only and misses some clones. Where compared with another copy, unresolved V genes explain less than half of these, and the others have no known cause. V, J and clone size reflect that table, while D and trimming were determined from the DNA. This sample is represented by approximately 80,000 clones; around nine tenths of them were singletons. Together, the top ten hold over 4% of the sample.

CDR1 SGHAT and CDR2 FQNNGV are derived from the germline V gene. The CDR3 measures 16 amino acids from cysteine to phenylalanine. The DNA shown is the 48-base CDR3, in frame from base 1. Trimming costs V 0 bases and J 4 bases, and their ends lie 13 bases apart. Sequencing used peripheral blood. Recombination linked TRBV11-2 to TRBJ2-1; a weak D assignment points to TRBD1 (6 bases agree). This sequence was found in a man in his forties with acute or convalescent COVID-19. The CDR3 has the sequence CASSLDPRGQYNEQFF. The sequence in DNA is TGTGCCAGCAGCTTAGATCCGCGCGGACAGTACAATGAGCAGTTCTTC.